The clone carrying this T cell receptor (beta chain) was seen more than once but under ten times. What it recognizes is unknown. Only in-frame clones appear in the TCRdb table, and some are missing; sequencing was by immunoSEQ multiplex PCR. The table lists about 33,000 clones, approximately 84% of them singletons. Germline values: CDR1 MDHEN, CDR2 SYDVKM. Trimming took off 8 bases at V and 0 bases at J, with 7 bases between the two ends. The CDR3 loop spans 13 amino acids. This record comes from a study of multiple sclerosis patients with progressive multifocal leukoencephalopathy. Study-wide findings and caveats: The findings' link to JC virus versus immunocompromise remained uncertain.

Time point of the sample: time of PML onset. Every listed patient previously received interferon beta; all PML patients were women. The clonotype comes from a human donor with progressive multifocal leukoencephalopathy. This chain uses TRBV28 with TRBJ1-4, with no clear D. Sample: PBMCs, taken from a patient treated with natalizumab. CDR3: CASLTPTNEKLFF. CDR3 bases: TGTGCCAGCCTGACACCAACTAATGAAAAACTGTTTTTT.